The TCR beta chain under discussion was sequenced for a study of blood T cell repertoires in COVID-19. At the level of the study: Some COVID-19 samples were acute and others convalescent; all came from the United States, Italy and Spain.

Deletions cut 5 bases from V and 2 bases from J, with 13 bases between. Germline CDR1 reads SGHTA; CDR2 reads FQGNSA. The CDR3 consists of 15 residues. Per the study methods: Nucleated cell number was recorded as an estimate derived from reference gene primer amplification. This table comes from immunoSEQ multiplex PCR, and its TCRdb copy is limited to in-frame clones, with some not included. V, J and clone size reflect that table, while D and trimming were determined from the DNA. The sample lists about 130,000 clones, about 85% occurring once. What was sequenced was peripheral blood. This TCR was recovered from a woman aged 65 to 85 with COVID-19, enrolled during active disease. This chain links TRBV7-2 with TRBJ1-5, with D tentatively TRBD1 (6 bases). The CDR3 DNA is TGTGCCAGCAGCCGGACAGTTTTTGGCAATCAGCCCCAGCATTTT. It codes for CASSRTVFGNQPQHF. The variable domain in full, completed from reference TRBV7-2 and TRBJ1-5, reads GAGVSQSPSNKVTEKGKDVELRCDPISGHTALYWYRQSLGQGLEFLIYFQGNSAPDKSGLPSDRFSAERTGGSVSTLTIQRTQQEDSAVYLCASSRTVFGNQPQHFGDGTRLSIL.